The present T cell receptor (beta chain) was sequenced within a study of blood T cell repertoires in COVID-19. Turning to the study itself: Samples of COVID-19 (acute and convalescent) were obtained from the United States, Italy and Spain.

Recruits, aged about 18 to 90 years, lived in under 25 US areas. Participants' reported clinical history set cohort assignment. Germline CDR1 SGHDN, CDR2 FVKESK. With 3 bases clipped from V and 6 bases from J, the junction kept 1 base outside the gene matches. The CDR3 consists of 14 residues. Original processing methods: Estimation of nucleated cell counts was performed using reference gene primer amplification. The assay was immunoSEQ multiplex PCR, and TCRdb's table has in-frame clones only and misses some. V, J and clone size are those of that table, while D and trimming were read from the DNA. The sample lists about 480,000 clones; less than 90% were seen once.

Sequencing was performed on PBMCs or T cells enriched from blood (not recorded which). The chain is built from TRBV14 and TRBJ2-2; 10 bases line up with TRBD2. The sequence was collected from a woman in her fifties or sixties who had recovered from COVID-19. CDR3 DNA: TGTGCCAGCAGCCAGCTAGCGGGGGCCGGGGAGCTGTTTTTT. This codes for CASSQLAGAGELFF.